These 20 T cell receptor beta chains share one sample of origin, sequenced in a study of T-cell reconstitution after alpha-beta-depleted transplantation in children. A TCRbeta library incorporating unique molecular identifiers was prepared. MiXCR was run by TCRdb on the PCR reads, yielding one entry per CDR3 protein. In the table there are about 400,000 distinct CDR3 sequences, roughly 21% of which are singletons. Sequencing used PBMCs from the stem cell graft donor, obtained from the stem cell graft. The receptors were gathered from a human donor who donated a stem cell graft to a child with acute myeloid leukemia.

This clonotype was seen ten or more times. V usage is TRBV12-3 or TRBV12-4 and J usage is TRBJ2-5; the D is unclear. The CDR3 extends over 12 amino acids. The V and J ends lost 3 bases and 5 bases respectively, with 7 bases between them. The CDR3 spells CASSFLGETQYF. CDR3 in DNA: TGTGCCAGCAGTTTTCTGGGCGAGACCCAGTACTTC.

There are a few counts of this clonotype. The rearrangement links TRBV20-1 to TRBJ2-3; 7 bases match TRBD2. From germline, CDR1 is DFQATT and CDR2 SNEGSKA (reference sequence). The V and J ends lost 3 bases and 2 bases, in that order; junction bases with no gene match: 8. CDR3 length: 15 residues. The CDR3 bases are TGCAGTGCTAGGGATCTAGCGGATAACACAGATACGCAGTATTTT. Its translation is CSARDLADNTDTQYF.

This clonotype was counted only a few times. CDR3 DNA sequence: TGCGCCAGCAGTGGTAGTGGGAGGTACAATGAGCAGTTCTTC. This translates into CASSGSGRYNEQFF. The rearrangement joins TRBV5-1 to TRBJ2-1; D may be TRBD2 (6 bases). The CDR3 is made up of 14 amino acids. V shed 5 bases and J shed 4 bases, with 13 bases lying between them. Germline CDR1 and CDR2: SGHRS and YFSETQ. The full variable domain, rest sourced from reference TRBV5-1 and TRBJ2-1, is KAGVTQTPRYLIKTRGQQVTLSCSPISGHRSVSWYQQTPGQGLQFLFEYFSETQRNKGNFPGRFSGRQFSNSRSEMNVSTLELGDSALYLCASSGSGRYNEQFFGPGTRLTVL.

This clonotype was recorded at least ten times. This chain uses TRBV6-5 with TRBJ2-5; D gene ambiguous. The CDR3 runs 15 residues. The V and J ends lost 4 bases and 5 bases respectively, with 17 bases between them. Germline CDR1 reads MNHEY; CDR2 reads SVGAGI. The CDR3, as DNA: TGTGCCAGCAGTTCCCGTTGGGCCGTGGGGGAGACCCAGTACTTC. It encodes CASSSRWAVGETQYF.

This clonotype was picked up many times. The J gene is TRBJ2-1, the V gene TRBV6-2 or TRBV6-3; D is perhaps TRBD1 or TRBD2 (5 bases each). Trimming took off 5 bases at V and 0 bases at J, with 14 bases between the two ends. This CDR3 has 16 residues. Germline V lookup: CDR1 MNHEY, CDR2 SVGEGT. CDR3: CASSPGPPSSYNEQFF. The CDR3 DNA sequence: TGTGCCAGCAGTCCGGGACCCCCAAGCTCCTACAATGAGCAGTTCTTC.

Ten or more counts support this clonotype. The chain is built from TRBV29-1 and TRBJ1-5; 11 nucleotides align to TRBD1. Unmatched junction bases numbered 8, after V lost 4 bases and J lost 6 bases. This CDR3 is built from 15 residues. The V gene's germline CDR1 is SQVTM and CDR2 ANQGSEA. The CDR3: CSVVVGTGGFQPQHF. The CDR3 region has the DNA TGCAGCGTTGTGGTTGGGACAGGGGGGTTTCAGCCCCAGCATTTT.

This clonotype appeared many times. DNA of the CDR3: TGTGCCAGCAGTTTCACGGGTTTCTCCTACGAGCAGTACTTC. It translates to CASSFTGFSYEQYF. The gene calls are TRBV12-3 or TRBV12-4 and TRBJ2-7; D unresolved. The CDR3 consists of 14 residues. The ends were cut back, 3 bases at V and 0 bases at J, with 9 bases in the middle.

Many counts were recorded for this clonotype. The chain combines TRBV12-3 or TRBV12-4 with TRBJ2-7; 7 nucleotides match TRBD2. The CDR3 consists of 12 residues. J lost 4 bases, V lost 6 bases, and 3 bases had no gene match. In DNA form, the CDR3 reads TGTGCCAGCAGAGGCGGGAGTTACGAGCAGTACTTC. Amino acid sequence: CASRGGSYEQYF.

V is TRBV7-3 and J is TRBJ2-2; D remains unclear. Germline values: CDR1 SGHTA, CDR2 FQGTGA. The CDR3 extends over 13 amino acids. V was trimmed by 4 bases and J by 4 bases, leaving 7 bases between them. The CDR3 nucleotides read TGTGCCAGCAGCTCCCACGCCACCGGGGAGCTGTTTTTT. Its protein is CASSSHATGELFF.

In this sample, this clonotype turned up a few times. This sequence joins TRBV29-1 and TRBJ2-7, with 8 bases matching TRBD2. V dropped 4 bases and J dropped 1; count of bases not matched to a gene: 3. The CDR3 is 13 residues long. Germline lookup yields CDR1 SQVTM and CDR2 ANQGSEA. The CDR3 loop reads CSVALADSYEQYF. DNA of the CDR3: TGCAGCGTTGCACTAGCGGATTCCTACGAGCAGTACTTC.

This clonotype was seen many times. CDR3 loop: CSALQPSGRSNEQFF. Written as DNA, the CDR3 is TGCAGTGCCCTACAACCTAGCGGGAGAAGCAATGAGCAGTTCTTC. The chain uses TRBV20-1 and TRBJ2-1; TRBD2 aligns across 10 bases. The V gene's germline CDR1 is DFQATT and CDR2 SNEGSKA (reference sequence). Germline trimming cut 6 bases from V and 6 bases from J; bases unmatched to any gene: 11. The CDR3 has 15 residues.

The rearrangement links TRBV7-3 to TRBJ2-2; 7 nucleotides line up with TRBD1. Germline V gene data show CDR1 as SGHTA and CDR2 as FQGTGA. This CDR3 is built from 20 residues. V dropped 0 bases and J dropped 2; count of bases not matched to a gene: 15. CDR3 residues: CASSLTTKTGGQRNTGELFF. In DNA, the CDR3 is TGTGCCAGCAGCTTAACGACGAAAACTGGGGGACAGAGAAACACCGGGGAGCTGTTTTTT.

The chain uses TRBV2 and TRBJ1-5; TRBD1 might be the D (5 bases). Germline V gene data show CDR1 as SNHLY and CDR2 as FYNNEI. This CDR3 spans 15 amino acids. Between the trimmed V and J ends, which lost 6 bases and 4 bases, there was a span of 16 bases. The CDR3, as DNA: TGTGCCAGCAGGGCAAGAACAGGTTTTAATCAGCCCCAGCATTTT. Its protein is CASRARTGFNQPQHF.

The chain recombines TRBV5-1 with TRBJ2-7; 13 positions match TRBD2. CDR1 SGHRS and CDR2 YFSETQ come from the germline V gene. This CDR3 comprises 17 residues. Trimming at V came to 4 bases and at J to 2 bases, leaving 9 bases not matched to a gene. The CDR3 DNA reads TGCGCCAGCAGCATACTAGCGGGAGGGACGGTGACCTACGAGCAGTACTTC. Its translation is CASSILAGGTVTYEQYF.

V is TRBV20-1 and J is TRBJ2-3; 12 nucleotides match TRBD2. The CDR3 totals 16 residues. Germline V lookup: CDR1 DFQATT, CDR2 SNEGSKA (reference sequence). The trim removed 4 bases at V and 1 base at J, leaving 6 bases unmatched. Here the CDR3 reads CSAKGLAGVGTDTQYF. Here the CDR3 DNA reads TGCAGTGCTAAGGGACTAGCGGGCGTCGGCACAGATACGCAGTATTTT.

This clonotype occurred a few times. The chain couples TRBV4-1 to TRBJ1-2; 7 nucleotides line up with TRBD1. The CDR3 extends over 13 amino acids. J gave up 5 bases and V 4 bases, and 4 bases lay outside the gene matches. Germline assignment: CDR1 MGHRA and CDR2 YSYEKL. This CDR3 is CASSRGQAYGYTF. CDR3 in DNA: TGCGCCAGCAGCCGAGGACAGGCTTATGGCTACACCTTC.

This clonotype came up many times. The V and J genes are TRBV20-1 and TRBJ2-5, with D perhaps assigned TRBD1 or TRBD2 (7 bases each). This CDR3 comprises 13 residues. V lost 6 bases to trimming and J lost 2 bases, with 13 bases between them. Looked up from germline, CDR1 is DFQATT and CDR2 is SNEGSKA (reference sequence). The CDR3 region has the DNA TGCAGTGCCAGGGGGGGAGGTCAAGAGACCCAGTACTTC. The encoded protein is CSARGGGQETQYF.

This clonotype has more than one count but fewer than ten. The chain is built from TRBV19 and TRBJ2-3; no firm D call. Germline values: CDR1 LNHDA, CDR2 SQIVND (reference sequence). CDR3 length: 15 amino acids. V was cut by 8 bases and J by 4 bases, with 19 bases left in between. The chain's CDR3 is CASGSSAPFADTQYF. The CDR3 DNA reads as TGTGCCAGTGGGTCCTCAGCGCCCTTCGCAGATACGCAGTATTTT. The full variable domain, with the rest looked up from reference TRBV19 and TRBJ2-3, is DGGITQSPKYLFRKEGQNVTLSCEQNLNHDAMYWYRQDPGQGLRLIYYSQIVNDFQKGDIAEGYSVSREKKESFPLTVTSAQKNPTAFYLCASGSSAPFADTQYFGPGTRLTVL.

This clonotype has a count of ten or more. The rearrangement uses TRBV29-1 and TRBJ2-7, with a tentative D call TRBD2 (6 bases). V was shortened by 4 bases and J by 1 base, with 11 bases between the two germline ends. CDR3 size: 13 residues. Per germline, CDR1 SQVTM and CDR2 ANQGSEA. The CDR3, as DNA: TGCAGCGTTGGGGGGGTTGGGTCCTACGAGCAGTACTTC. It specifies CSVGGVGSYEQYF.

The J gene is TRBJ2-7, the V gene TRBV19; the D gene is possibly TRBD2 (5 bases). Trimming left V 3 bases short and J 2 bases short, with 17 bases between. This CDR3 contains 16 residues. CDR1 LNHDA and CDR2 SQIVND come from the germline V gene (reference sequence). The CDR3: CASSIVTSSGTYEQYF. Written as DNA, the CDR3 is TGTGCCAGTAGTATTGTAACCAGCTCCGGGACCTACGAGCAGTACTTC.